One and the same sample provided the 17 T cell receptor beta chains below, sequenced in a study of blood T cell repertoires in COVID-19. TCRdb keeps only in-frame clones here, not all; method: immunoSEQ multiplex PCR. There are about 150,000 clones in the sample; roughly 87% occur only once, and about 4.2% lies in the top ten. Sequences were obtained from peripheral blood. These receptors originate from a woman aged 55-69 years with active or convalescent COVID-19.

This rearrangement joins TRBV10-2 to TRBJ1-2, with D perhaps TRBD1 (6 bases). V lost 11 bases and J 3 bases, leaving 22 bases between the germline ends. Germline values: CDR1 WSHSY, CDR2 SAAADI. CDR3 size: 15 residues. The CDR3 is CACWGPVTGHYGYTF. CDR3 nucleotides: TGCGCCTGCTGGGGACCGGTGACAGGACACTATGGCTACACCTTC.

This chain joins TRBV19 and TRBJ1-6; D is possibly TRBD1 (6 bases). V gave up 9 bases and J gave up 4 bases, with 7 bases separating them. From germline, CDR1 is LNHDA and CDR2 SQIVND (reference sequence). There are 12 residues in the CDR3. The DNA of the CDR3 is TGTGCCAGCCAGGGGTATAATTCACCCCTCCACTTT. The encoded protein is CASQGYNSPLHF.

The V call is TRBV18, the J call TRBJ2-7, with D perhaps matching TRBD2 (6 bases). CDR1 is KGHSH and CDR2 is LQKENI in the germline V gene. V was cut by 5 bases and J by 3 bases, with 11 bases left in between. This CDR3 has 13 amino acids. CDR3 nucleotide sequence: TGTGCCAGCTCAACCGGGAGCCACTACGAGCAGTACTTC. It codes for CASSTGSHYEQYF.

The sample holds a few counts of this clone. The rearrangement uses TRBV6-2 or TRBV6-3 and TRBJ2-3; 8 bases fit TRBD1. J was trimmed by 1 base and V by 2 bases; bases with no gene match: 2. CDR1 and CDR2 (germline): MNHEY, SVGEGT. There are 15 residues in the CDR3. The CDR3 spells CASSYETGGTDTQYF. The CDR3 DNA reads TGTGCCAGCAGTTACGAGACAGGGGGCACAGATACGCAGTATTTT.

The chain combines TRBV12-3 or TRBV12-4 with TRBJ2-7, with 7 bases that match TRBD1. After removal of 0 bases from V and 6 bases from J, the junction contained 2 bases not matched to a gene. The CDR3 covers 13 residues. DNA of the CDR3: TGTGCCAGCAGTTTAGCGGGACAGAGCGAGCAGTACTTC. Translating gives CASSLAGQSEQYF.

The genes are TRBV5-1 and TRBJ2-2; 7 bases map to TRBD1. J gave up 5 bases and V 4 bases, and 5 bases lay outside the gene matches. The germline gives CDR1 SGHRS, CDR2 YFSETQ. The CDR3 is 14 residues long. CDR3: CASSTGQNTGELFF. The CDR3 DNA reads TGCGCCAGCAGCACGGGACAGAATACCGGGGAGCTGTTTTTT.

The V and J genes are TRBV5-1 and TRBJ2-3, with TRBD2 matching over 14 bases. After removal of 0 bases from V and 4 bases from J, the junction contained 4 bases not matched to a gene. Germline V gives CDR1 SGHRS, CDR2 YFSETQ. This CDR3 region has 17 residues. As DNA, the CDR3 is TGCGCCAGCAGCTTGGGACTAGCGGGGGGGCCGGCAGATACGCAGTATTTT. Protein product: CASSLGLAGGPADTQYF. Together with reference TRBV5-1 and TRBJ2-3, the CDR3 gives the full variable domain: KAGVTQTPRYLIKTRGQQVTLSCSPISGHRSVSWYQQTPGQGLQFLFEYFSETQRNKGNFPGRFSGRQFSNSRSEMNVSTLELGDSALYLCASSLGLAGGPADTQYFGPGTRLTVL.

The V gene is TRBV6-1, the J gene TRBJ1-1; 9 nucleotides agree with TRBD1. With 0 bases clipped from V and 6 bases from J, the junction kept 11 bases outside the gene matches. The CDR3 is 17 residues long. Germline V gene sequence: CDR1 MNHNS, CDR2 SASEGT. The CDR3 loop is CASSEALGTGSVAEAFF. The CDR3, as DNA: TGTGCCAGCAGTGAAGCGCTGGGGACAGGGTCGGTTGCTGAAGCTTTCTTT.

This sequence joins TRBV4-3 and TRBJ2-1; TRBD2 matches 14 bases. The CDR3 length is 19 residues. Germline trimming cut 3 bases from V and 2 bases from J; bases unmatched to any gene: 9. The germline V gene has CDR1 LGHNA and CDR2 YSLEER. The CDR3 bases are TGCGCCAGCAGCCATAGACTAGCGGGGGGGCCTAGGACCTACAATGAGCAGTTCTTC. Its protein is CASSHRLAGGPRTYNEQFF.

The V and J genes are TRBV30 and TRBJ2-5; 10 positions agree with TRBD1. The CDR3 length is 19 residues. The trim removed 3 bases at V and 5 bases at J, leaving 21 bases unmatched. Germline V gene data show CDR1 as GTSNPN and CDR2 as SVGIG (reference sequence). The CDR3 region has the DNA TGTGCCTGGAGCGACCTCTTCAAATTCGGACAGGGGGTAGGGGAGACCCAGTACTTC. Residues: CAWSDLFKFGQGVGETQYF. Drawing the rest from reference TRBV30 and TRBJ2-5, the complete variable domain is SQTIHQWPATLVQPVGSPLSLECTVEGTSNPNLYWYRQAAGRGLQLLFYSVGIGQISSEVPQNLSASRPQDRQFILSSKKLLLSDSGFYLCAWSDLFKFGQGVGETQYFGPGTRLLVL.

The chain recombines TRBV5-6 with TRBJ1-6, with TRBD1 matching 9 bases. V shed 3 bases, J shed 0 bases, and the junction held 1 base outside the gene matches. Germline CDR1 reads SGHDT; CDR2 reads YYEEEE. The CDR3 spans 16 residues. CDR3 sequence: CASSWGQGSYNSPLHF. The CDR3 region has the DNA TGTGCCAGCAGCTGGGGACAGGGCTCCTATAATTCACCCCTCCACTTT.

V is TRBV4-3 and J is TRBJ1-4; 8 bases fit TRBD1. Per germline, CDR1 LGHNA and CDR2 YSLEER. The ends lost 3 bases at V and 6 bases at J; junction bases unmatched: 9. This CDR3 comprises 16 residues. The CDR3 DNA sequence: TGCGCCAGCAGCCATGCCCAGGGGGCTTCCGATGAAAAACTGTTTTTT. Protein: CASSHAQGASDEKLFF.

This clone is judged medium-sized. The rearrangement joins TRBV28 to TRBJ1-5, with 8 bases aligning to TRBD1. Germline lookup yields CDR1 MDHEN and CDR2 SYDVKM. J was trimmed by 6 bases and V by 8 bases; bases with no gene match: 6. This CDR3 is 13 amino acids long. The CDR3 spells CASDRGGSQPQHF. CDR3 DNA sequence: TGTGCCAGCGACAGGGGCGGGTCTCAGCCCCAGCATTTT.

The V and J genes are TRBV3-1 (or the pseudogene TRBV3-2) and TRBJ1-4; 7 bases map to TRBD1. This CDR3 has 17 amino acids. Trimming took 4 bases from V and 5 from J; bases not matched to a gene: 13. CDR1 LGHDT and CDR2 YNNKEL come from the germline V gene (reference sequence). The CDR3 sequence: CASSPPSMDRLNEKLFF. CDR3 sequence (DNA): TGTGCCAGCAGCCCACCATCGATGGACAGGTTAAATGAAAAACTGTTTTTT.

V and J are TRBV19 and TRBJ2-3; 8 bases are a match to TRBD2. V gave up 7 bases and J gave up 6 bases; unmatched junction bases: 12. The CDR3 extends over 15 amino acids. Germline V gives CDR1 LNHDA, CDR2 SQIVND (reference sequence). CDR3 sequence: CASTLTAGGLDTQYF. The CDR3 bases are TGTGCCAGTACCTTGACTGCGGGGGGTTTGGATACGCAGTATTTT.

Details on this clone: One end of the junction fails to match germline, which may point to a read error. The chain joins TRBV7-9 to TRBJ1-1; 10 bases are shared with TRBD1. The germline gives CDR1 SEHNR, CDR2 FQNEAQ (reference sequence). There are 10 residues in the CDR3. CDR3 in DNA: TGCGGGACAGGGGAAACTGAAGCTTTCTTT. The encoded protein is CGTGETEAFF.

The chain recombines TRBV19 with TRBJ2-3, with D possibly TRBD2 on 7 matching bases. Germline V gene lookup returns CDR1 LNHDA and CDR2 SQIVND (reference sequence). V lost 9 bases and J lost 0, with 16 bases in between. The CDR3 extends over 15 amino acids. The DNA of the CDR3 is TGTGCCAGCAGGAGGGGGGGTGCTAGCACAGATACGCAGTATTTT. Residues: CASRRGGASTDTQYF.